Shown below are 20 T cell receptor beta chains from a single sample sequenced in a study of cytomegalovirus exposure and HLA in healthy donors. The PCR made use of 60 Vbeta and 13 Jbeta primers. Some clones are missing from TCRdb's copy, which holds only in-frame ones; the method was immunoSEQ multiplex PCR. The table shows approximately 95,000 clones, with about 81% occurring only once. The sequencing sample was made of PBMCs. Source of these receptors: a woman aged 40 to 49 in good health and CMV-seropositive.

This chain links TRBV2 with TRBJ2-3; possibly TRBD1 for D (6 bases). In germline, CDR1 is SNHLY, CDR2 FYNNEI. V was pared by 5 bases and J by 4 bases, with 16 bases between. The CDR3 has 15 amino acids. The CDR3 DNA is TGTGCCAGCAGTCCAGGGGCGTTAGGCGCAGATACGCAGTATTTT. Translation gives CASSPGALGADTQYF. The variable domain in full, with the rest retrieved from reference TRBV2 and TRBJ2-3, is EPEVTQTPSHQVTQMGQEVILRCVPISNHLYFYWYRQILGQKVEFLVSFYNNEISEKSEIFDDQFSVERPDGSNFTLKIRSTKLEDSAMYFCASSPGALGADTQYFGPGTRLTVL.

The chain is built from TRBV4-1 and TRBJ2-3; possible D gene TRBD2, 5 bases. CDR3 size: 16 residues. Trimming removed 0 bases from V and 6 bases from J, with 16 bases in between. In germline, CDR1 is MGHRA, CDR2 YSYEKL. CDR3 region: CASSQDRLAGWDTQYF. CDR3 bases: TGCGCCAGCAGCCAAGATCGCCTAGCCGGTTGGGATACGCAGTATTTT.

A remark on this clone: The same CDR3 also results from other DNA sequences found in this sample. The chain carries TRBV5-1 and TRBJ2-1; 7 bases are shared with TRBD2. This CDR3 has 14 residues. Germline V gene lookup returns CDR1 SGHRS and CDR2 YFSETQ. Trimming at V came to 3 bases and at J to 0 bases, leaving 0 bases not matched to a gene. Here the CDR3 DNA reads TGCGCCAGCAGCTGGACTAGCTCCTACAATGAGCAGTTCTTC. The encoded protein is CASSWTSSYNEQFF. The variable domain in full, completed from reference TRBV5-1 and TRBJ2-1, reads KAGVTQTPRYLIKTRGQQVTLSCSPISGHRSVSWYQQTPGQGLQFLFEYFSETQRNKGNFPGRFSGRQFSNSRSEMNVSTLELGDSALYLCASSWTSSYNEQFFGPGTRLTVL.

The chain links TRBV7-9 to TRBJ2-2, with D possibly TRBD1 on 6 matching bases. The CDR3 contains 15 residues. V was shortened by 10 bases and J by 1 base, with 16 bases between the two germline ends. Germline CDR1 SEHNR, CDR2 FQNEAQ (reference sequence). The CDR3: CATNVRQVNTGELFF. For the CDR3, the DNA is TGTGCCACTAACGTTCGACAGGTGAACACCGGGGAGCTGTTTTTT.

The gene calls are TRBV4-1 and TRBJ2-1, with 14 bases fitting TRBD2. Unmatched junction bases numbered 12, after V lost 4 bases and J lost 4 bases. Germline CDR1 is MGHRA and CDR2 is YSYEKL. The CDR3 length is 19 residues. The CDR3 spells CASSPPEGLAGAQYNEQFF. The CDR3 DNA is TGCGCCAGCAGCCCTCCCGAGGGACTAGCGGGAGCCCAATACAATGAGCAGTTCTTC.

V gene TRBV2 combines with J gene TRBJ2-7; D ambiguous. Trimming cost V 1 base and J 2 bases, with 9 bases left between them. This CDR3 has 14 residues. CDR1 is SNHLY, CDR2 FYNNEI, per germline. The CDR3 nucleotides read TGTGCCAGCAGTGAAGGGGCGACGACCTACGAGCAGTACTTC. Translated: CASSEGATTYEQYF.

The CDR3 DNA is TGCGCCAGCAGCCAAGCTAGCGGAAGCTACGAGCAGTACTTC. Translated, it gives CASSQASGSYEQYF. V usage is TRBV4-1 and J usage is TRBJ2-7; TRBD2 matches 7 bases. CDR1 and CDR2 from the germline V gene are MGHRA and YSYEKL. V dropped 1 base and J dropped 3; count of bases not matched to a gene: 3. The CDR3 is made up of 14 amino acids.

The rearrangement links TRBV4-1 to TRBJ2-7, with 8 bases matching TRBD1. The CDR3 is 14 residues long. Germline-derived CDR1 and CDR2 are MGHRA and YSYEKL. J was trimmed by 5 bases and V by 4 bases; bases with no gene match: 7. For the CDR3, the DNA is TGCGCCAGCAGCCTGCAGCAGGGGGCTAACGAGCAGTACTTC. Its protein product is CASSLQQGANEQYF.

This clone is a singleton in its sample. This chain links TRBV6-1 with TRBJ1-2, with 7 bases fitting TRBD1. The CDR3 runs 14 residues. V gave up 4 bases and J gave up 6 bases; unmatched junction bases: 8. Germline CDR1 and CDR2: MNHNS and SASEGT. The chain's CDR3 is CASSGTVTGNGYTF. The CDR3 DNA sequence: TGTGCCAGCAGTGGCACAGTGACAGGGAATGGCTACACCTTC.

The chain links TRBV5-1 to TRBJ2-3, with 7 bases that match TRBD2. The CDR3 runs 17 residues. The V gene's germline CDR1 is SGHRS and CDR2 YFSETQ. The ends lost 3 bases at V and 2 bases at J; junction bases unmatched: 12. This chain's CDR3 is CASSSSISAGDTDTQYF. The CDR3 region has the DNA TGCGCCAGCAGCTCGTCCATATCTGCGGGGGACACAGATACGCAGTATTTT. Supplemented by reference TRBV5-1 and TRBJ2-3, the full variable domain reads KAGVTQTPRYLIKTRGQQVTLSCSPISGHRSVSWYQQTPGQGLQFLFEYFSETQRNKGNFPGRFSGRQFSNSRSEMNVSTLELGDSALYLCASSSSISAGDTDTQYFGPGTRLTVL.

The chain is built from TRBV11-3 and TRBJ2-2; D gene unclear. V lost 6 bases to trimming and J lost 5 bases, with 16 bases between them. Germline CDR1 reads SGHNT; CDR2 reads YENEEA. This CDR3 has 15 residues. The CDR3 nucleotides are TGTGCCAGCAGGATAGGCCTAAGCGAGACCGGGGAGCTGTTTTTT. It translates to CASRIGLSETGELFF.

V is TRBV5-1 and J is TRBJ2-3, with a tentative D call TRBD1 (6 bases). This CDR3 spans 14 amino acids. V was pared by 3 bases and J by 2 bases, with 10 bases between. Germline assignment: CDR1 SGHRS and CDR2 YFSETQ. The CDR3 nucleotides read TGCGCCAGCAGCTCGGGACACCACACAGATACGCAGTATTTT. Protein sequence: CASSSGHHTDTQYF. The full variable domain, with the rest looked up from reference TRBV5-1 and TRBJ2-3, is KAGVTQTPRYLIKTRGQQVTLSCSPISGHRSVSWYQQTPGQGLQFLFEYFSETQRNKGNFPGRFSGRQFSNSRSEMNVSTLELGDSALYLCASSSGHHTDTQYFGPGTRLTVL.

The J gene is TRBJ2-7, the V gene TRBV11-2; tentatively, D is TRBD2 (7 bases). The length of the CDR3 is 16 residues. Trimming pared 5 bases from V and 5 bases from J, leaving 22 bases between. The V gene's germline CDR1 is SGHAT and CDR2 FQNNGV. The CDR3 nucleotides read TGTGCCAGCAGCCTTACCGGAAGGGGGGGGACCCACGAGCAGTACTTC. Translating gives CASSLTGRGGTHEQYF. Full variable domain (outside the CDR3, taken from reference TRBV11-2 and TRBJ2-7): EAGVAQSPRYKIIEKRQSVAFWCNPISGHATLYWYQQILGQGPKLLIQFQNNGVVDDSQLPKDRFSAERLKGVDSTLKIQPAKLEDSAVYLCASSLTGRGGTHEQYFGPGTRLTVT.

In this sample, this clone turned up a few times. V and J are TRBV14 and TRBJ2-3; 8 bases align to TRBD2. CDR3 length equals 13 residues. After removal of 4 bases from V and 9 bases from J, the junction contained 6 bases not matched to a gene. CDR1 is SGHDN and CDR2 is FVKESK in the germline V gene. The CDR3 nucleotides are TGTGCCAGCAGCCTGAGCGGGGGCGCGACGCAGTATTTT. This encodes CASSLSGGATQYF. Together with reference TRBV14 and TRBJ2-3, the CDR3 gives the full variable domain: EAGVTQFPSHSVIEKGQTVTLRCDPISGHDNLYWYRRVMGKEIKFLLHFVKESKQDESGMPNNRFLAERTGGTYSTLKVQPAELEDSGVYFCASSLSGGATQYFGPGTRLTVL.

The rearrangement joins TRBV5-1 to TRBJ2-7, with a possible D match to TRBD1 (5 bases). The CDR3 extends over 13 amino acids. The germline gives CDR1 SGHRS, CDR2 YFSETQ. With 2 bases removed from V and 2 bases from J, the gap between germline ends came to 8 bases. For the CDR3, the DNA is TGCGCCAGCAGCTTCCCAGGGACCTACGAGCAGTACTTC. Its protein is CASSFPGTYEQYF.

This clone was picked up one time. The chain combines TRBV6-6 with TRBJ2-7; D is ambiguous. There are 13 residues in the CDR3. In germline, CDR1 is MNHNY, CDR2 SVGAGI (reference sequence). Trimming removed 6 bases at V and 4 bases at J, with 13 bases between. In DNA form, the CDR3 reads TGTGCCAGCAGCCCGAACGTCGGGTACGAGCAGTACTTC. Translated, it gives CASSPNVGYEQYF.

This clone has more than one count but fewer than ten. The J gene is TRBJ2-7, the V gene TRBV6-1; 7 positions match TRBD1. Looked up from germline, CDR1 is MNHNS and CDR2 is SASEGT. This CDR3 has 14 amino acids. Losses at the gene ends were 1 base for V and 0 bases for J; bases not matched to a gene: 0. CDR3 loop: CASSEGDSSYEQYF. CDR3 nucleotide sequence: TGTGCCAGCAGTGAAGGGGACAGCTCCTACGAGCAGTACTTC.

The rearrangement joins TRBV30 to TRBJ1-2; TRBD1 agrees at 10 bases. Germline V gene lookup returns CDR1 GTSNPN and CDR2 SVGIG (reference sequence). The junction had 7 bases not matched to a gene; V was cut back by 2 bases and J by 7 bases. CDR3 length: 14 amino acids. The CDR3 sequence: CAWSSDRGHAGYTF. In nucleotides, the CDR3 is TGTGCCTGGAGTAGTGACAGGGGGCATGCTGGCTACACCTTC.

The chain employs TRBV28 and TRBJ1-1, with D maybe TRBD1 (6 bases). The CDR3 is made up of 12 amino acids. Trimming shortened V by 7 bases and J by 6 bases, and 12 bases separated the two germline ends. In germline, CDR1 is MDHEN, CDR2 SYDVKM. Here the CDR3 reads CASTRQVSEAFF. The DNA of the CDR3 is TGTGCCAGCACCAGACAGGTGTCTGAAGCTTTCTTT. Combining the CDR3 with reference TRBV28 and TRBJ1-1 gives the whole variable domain DVKVTQSSRYLVKRTGEKVFLECVQDMDHENMFWYRQDPGLGLRLIYFSYDVKMKEKGDIPEGYSVSREKKERFSLILESASTNQTSMYLCASTRQVSEAFFGQGTRLTVV.

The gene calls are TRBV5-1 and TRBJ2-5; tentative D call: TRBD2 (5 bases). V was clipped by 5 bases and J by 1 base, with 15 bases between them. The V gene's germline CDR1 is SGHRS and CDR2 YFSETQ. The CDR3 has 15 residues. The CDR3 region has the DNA TGCGCCAGCAGATATGCAGCTAGCAGCCAAGAGACCCAGTACTTC. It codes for CASRYAASSQETQYF.